This T cell receptor (beta chain) comes out of a study of beta chain features in type 1 diabetes. CDR1 SGHAT and CDR2 FQNNGV come from the germline V gene. The J segment lost 6 bases and the V segment lost 4 bases, leaving 7 bases of the junction unmatched. This CDR3 spans 14 amino acids. The investigators reverse transcribed all of the isolated RNA, so they sequenced expressed TCRB transcripts. The assay was immunoSEQ multiplex PCR, and TCRdb's table has in-frame clones only and misses some. This table has 300,000 to 350,000 clones, 6.5% to 10% appearing once. This clone has just a few counts. The chain carries TRBV11-2 and TRBJ2-7; 9 nucleotides match TRBD2. Sequences were obtained from central memory CD4+ T cells from blood. The TCR originated in a woman younger than 30 in good health. The CDR3 DNA follows: TGTGCCAGCAGCTACTCTAGCGGGGTCGGCGAGCAGTACTTC. It codes for CASSYSSGVGEQYF.